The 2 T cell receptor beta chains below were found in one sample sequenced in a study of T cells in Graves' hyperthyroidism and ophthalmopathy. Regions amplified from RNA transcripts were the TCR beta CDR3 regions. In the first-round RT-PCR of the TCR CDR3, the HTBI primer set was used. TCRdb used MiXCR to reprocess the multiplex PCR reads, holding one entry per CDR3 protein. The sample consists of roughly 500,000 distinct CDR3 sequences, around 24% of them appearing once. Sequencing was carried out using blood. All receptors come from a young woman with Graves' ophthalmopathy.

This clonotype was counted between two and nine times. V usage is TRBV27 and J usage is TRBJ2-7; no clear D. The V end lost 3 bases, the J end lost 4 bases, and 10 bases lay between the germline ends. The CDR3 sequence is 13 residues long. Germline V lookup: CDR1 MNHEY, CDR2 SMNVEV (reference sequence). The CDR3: CASSLIGRYEQYF. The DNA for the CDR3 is TGTGCCAGCAGTTTGATTGGACGGTACGAGCAGTACTTC.

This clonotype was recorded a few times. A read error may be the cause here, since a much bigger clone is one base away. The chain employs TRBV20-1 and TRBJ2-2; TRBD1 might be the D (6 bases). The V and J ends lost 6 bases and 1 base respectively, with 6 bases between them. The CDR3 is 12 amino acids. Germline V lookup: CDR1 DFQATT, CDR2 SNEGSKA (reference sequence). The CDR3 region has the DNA TGCAGTGCGGGACAGAACACCGGGGAGCTGTTTTTT. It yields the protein CSAGQNTGELFF.